This TCR beta chain came from a study of T cells in Graves' hyperthyroidism and ophthalmopathy. At the level of the study: Peripheral blood was acquired at first diagnosis, ahead of any therapy whatsoever. Study results and limitations: Most clonotypes expanded in the thyroid (above 0.001) were also present in blood.

Between the trimmed V and J ends, which lost 3 bases and 3 bases, there was a span of 12 bases. Germline V lookup: CDR1 MDHEN, CDR2 SYDVKM. The CDR3 has 14 residues. With regard to this clonotype: No antigen is known for it.

The CDR3 regions of TCR beta were amplified from RNA transcripts. The primer set for the first-round RT-PCR of the TCR CDR3 was HTBI. TCRdb processed the multiplex PCR reads anew with MiXCR; each CDR3 protein has one entry. The table includes some 550,000 distinct CDR3 sequences, around 21% detected once. Hyperthyroidism, newly diagnosed and lasting under 2 months, affected patients aged 18 to 65. The PBMCs were taken from under 12 ml of fresh peripheral blood. The J gene is TRBJ2-7, the V gene TRBV28; tentatively, D is TRBD1 or TRBD2 (5 bases each). The sequence was collected from a man aged 18 to 29 with Graves' hyperthyroidism. The sequencing sample was made of blood. The CDR3: CASSLPGRFYEQYF. The CDR3 nucleotides read TGTGCCAGCAGTTTGCCGGGACGATTCTACGAGCAGTACTTC. Full variable domain (missing parts from reference TRBV28 and TRBJ2-7): DVKVTQSSRYLVKRTGEKVFLECVQDMDHENMFWYRQDPGLGLRLIYFSYDVKMKEKGDIPEGYSVSREKKERFSLILESASTNQTSMYLCASSLPGRFYEQYFGPGTRLTVT.